The next 2 T cell receptor beta chains were all read from a single sample in a study of control samples from healthy donors and cancer patients. The assay was immunoSEQ multiplex PCR, and TCRdb's table has in-frame clones only and misses some. In the table there are about 86,000 clones, less than 90% of which are singletons. Specimen: PBMCs. These receptors all stem from a woman aged 45 to 65 with colorectal cancer.

This clone occurred once. The J gene is TRBJ2-1, the V gene TRBV13; 7 nucleotides line up with TRBD1. J gave up 3 bases and V 5 bases, and 7 bases lay outside the gene matches. The CDR3 extends over 15 amino acids. Germline lookup yields CDR1 PRHDT and CDR2 FYEKMQ (reference sequence). The CDR3 sequence is CASSPDRADYNEQFF. The CDR3 nucleotides read TGTGCCAGCAGCCCTGACAGGGCGGACTACAATGAGCAGTTCTTC.

The V and J genes are TRBV6-2 or TRBV6-3 and TRBJ2-7; D remains ambiguous. This CDR3 has 13 residues. Looked up from germline, CDR1 is MNHEY and CDR2 is SVGEGT. Trimming pared 6 bases from V and 2 bases from J, leaving 11 bases between. The CDR3 sequence is CASSLTSTYEQYV. In nucleotides, the CDR3 is TGTGCCAGCAGCCTGACAAGTACCTACGAGCAGTACGTC.